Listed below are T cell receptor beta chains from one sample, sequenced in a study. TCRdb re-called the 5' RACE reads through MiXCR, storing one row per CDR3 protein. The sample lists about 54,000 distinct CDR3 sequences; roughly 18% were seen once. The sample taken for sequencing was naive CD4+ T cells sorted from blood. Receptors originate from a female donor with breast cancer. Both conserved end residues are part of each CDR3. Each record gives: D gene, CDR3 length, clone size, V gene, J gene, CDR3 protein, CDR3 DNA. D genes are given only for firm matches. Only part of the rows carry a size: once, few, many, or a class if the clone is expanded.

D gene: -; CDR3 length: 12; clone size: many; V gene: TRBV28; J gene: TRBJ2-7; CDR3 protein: CASSSVEEEQYF; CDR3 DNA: TGTGCCAGCAGTTCCGTTGAGGAAGAGCAGTACTTC
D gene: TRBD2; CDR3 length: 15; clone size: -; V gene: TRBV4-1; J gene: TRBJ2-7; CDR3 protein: CASSRQREGLVEQYF; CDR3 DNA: TGCGCCAGCAGCCGACAGCGGGAGGGCCTGGTTGAGCAGTACTTC
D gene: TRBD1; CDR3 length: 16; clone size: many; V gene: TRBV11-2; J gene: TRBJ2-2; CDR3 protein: CASSARGLYYTGELFF; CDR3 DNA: TGTGCCAGCAGCGCCAGGGGGCTGTATTACACCGGGGAGCTGTTTTTT
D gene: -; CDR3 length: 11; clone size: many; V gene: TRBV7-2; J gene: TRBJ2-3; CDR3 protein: CASSPGPTQYF; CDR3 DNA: TGTGCCAGCAGCCCCGGGCCTACGCAGTATTTT
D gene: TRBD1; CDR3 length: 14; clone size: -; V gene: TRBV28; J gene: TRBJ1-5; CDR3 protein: CASRPTGGSQPQHF; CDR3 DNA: TGTGCCAGCAGACCTACAGGGGGAAGTCAGCCCCAGCATTTT
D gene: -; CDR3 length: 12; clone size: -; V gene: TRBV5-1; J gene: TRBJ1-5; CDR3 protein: CASSGWGQNGHF; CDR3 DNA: TGCGCCAGCAGCGGGTGGGGACAAAACGGGCATTTT
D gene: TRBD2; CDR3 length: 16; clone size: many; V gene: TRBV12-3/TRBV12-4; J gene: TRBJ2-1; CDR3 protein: CASSPRHGTSSNEQFF; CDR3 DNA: TGTGCCAGCAGCCCTCGTCACGGGACTAGTAGCAATGAGCAGTTCTTC
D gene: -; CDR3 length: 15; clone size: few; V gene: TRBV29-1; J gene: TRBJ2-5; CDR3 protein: CSGGGGWAQGETQYF; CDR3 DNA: TGCAGCGGAGGGGGAGGCTGGGCCCAGGGGGAGACCCAGTACTTC
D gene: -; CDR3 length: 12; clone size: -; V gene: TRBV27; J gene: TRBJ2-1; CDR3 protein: CASLVFRAGRFF; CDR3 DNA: TGTGCCAGCTTGGTCTTTCGGGCAGGACGGTTCTTC
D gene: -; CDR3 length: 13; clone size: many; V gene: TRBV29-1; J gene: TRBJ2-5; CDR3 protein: CSVAFSGKETQYF; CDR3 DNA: TGCAGCGTTGCGTTTAGCGGCAAAGAGACCCAGTACTTC
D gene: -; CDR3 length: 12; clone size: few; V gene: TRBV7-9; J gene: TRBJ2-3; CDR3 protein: CASSSQGGTQYF; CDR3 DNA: TGTGCCAGCAGCTCGCAGGGGGGTACGCAGTATTTT
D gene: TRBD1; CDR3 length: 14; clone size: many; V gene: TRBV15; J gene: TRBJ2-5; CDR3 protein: CATSRDPGGETQYF; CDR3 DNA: TGTGCCACCAGCAGAGATCCAGGGGGAGAGACCCAGTACTTC
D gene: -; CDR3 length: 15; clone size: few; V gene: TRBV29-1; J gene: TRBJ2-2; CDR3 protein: CSVVVGQANTGELFF; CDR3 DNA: TGCAGCGTTGTTGTGGGGCAGGCGAACACCGGGGAGCTGTTTTTT
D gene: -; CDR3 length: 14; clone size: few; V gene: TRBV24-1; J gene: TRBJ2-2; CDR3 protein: CATRGRTQPGELFF; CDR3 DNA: TGTGCCACTCGTGGCAGGACGCAGCCTGGGGAGCTGTTTTTT
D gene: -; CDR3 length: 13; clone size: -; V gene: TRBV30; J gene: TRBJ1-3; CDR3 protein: CAWSTLAGNTIYF; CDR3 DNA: TGTGCCTGGAGTACCCTGGCGGGAAACACCATATATTTT
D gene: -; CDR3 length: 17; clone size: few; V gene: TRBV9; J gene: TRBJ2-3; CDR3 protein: CASSPWTALRSTDTQYF; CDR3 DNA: TGTGCCAGCAGCCCCTGGACGGCCCTGAGGTCAACAGATACGCAGTATTTT